This T cell receptor (beta chain) comes out of a study of T-cell reconstitution after alpha-beta-depleted transplantation in children. Study observations and caveats: The study reportedly traced alpha-beta T cells about two months after transplant to several hundred expanded graft clones. T-cell numbers and diversity one year post-transplant derived largely from freshly generated T cells.

Deletions cut 1 base from V and 4 bases from J, with 10 bases between. The CDR3 is 15 amino acids. In germline, CDR1 is KGHSH, CDR2 LQKENI. To note about this clonotype: Its antigen is as yet unknown.

Researchers prepared the TCRbeta library using unique molecular identifiers, the study reports. TCRdb reprocessed the PCR reads with MiXCR, giving one entry per CDR3 protein. The table includes around 300,000 distinct CDR3 sequences, around 25% detected once. The sequence derives from a male patient younger than 18 who had a stem cell transplant for acute lymphoblastic leukemia, so the T cells may come from the graft donor. The V call is TRBV18, the J call TRBJ1-4, with D hard to call. The source material was PBMCs, mostly from graft donor cells, sampled 180 days after TCRalphabeta/CD19-depleted stem cell transplant. The CDR3 nucleotides are TGTGCCAGCTCACCACGCGGACGGCTTAATGAAAAACTGTTTTTT. Encoded protein: CASSPRGRLNEKLFF. Filled out from reference TRBV18 and TRBJ1-4, the complete variable domain reads NAGVMQNPRHLVRRRGQEARLRCSPMKGHSHVYWYRQLPEEGLKFMVYLQKENIIDESGMPKERFSAEFPKEGPSILRIQQVVRGDSAAYFCASSPRGRLNEKLFFGSGTQLSVL.